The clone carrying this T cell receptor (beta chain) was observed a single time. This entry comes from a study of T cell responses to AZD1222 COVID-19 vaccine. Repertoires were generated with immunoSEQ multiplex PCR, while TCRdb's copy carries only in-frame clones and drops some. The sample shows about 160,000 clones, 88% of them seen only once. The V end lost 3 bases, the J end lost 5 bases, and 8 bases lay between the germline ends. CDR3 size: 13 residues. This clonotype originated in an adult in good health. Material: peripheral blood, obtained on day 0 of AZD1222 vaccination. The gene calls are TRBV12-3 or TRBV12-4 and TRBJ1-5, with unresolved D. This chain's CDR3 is CASSLGSYQPQHF. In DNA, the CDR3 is TGTGCCAGCAGTTTGGGCAGCTATCAGCCCCAGCATTTT.